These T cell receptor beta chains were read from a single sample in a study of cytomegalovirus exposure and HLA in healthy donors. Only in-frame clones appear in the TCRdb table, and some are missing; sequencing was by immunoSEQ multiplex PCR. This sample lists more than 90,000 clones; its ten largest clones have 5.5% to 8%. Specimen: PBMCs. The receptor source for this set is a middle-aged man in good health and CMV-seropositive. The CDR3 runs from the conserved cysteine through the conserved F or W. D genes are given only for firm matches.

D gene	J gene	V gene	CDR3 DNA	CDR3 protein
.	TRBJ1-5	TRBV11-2	TGTGCCAGCAGCTTAACCCCCGCGGGCAATCAGCCCCAGCATTTT	CASSLTPAGNQPQHF
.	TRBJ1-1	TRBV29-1	TGCAGCGTGGGGAGGGGGGGGGCGAACACTGAAGCTTTCTTT	CSVGRGGANTEAFF
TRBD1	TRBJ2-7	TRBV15	TGTGCCACGGGACCCGGGACAGGAGCCTACGAGCAGTACTTC	CATGPGTGAYEQYF
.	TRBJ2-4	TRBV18	TGTGCCAGCTCACCTCGAGCAGGGGTTGCCAAAAACATTCAGTACTTC	CASSPRAGVAKNIQYF
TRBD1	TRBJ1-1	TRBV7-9	TGTGCCAGCAGCCGAGGACAGGGCTCTGAAGCTTTCTTT	CASSRGQGSEAFF
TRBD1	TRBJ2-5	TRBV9	TGTGCCAGCAGCGTAGGACAGGGGGCACGGGAGACCCAGTACTTC	CASSVGQGARETQYF
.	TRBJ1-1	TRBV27	TGTGCCAGCAGTCTAGGGGGGGGTGGGACTGAAGCTTTCTTT	CASSLGGGGTEAFF
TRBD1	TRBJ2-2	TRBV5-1	TGCGCCAGCAGCCCCGGACAGGGCGCGAACACCGGGGAGCTGTTTTTT	CASSPGQGANTGELFF
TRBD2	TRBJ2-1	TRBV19	TGTGCCACCTCTCAAGCAGCGGGACCCTACAATGAGCAGTTCTTC	CATSQAAGPYNEQFF
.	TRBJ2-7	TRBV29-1	TGCAGCGTTGCCCCCAACTCCTACGAGCAGTACTTC	CSVAPNSYEQYF
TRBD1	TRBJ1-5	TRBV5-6	TGTGCCAGCAGCTTGGCGGTTGAGGGGGCGAGGCAGCCCCAGCATTTT	CASSLAVEGARQPQHF
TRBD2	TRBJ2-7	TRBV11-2	TGTGCCAGCAGCTTAGGAACTAGCGGACAGTACTTC	CASSLGTSGQYF
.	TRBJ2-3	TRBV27	TGTGCCAGCAGTTTAACGTCAGGGGCGGGAGATACGCAGTATTTT	CASSLTSGAGDTQYF
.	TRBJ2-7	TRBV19	TGTGCCAGTAGTATAAGATTGGGAGGCTCCTACGAGCAGTACTTC	CASSIRLGGSYEQYF
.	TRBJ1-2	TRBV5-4	TGTGCCAGCAGTGCCCCTATTAACTATGGCTACACCTTC	CASSAPINYGYTF
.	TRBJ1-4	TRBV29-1	TGCAGCGCCGTCGGTGCGGATGAAAAACTGTTTTTT	CSAVGADEKLFF
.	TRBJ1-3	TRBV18	TGTGCCAGCTCACCGCAGGGCTCTGGAAACACCATATATTTT	CASSPQGSGNTIYF